Only a few counts were recorded for the clone carrying this T cell receptor (beta chain). The antigen remains unidentified. Germline V gives CDR1 MNHNS, CDR2 SASEGT. Trimming removed 4 bases from V and 12 bases from J, with 16 bases in between. The CDR3 sequence is 13 residues long. The record originates from a study of identical twins. Whole-study findings and limits: For out-of-frame beta sequences, excess twin sharing was weaker. Out-of-frame TCR alpha sharing in monozygotic twins exceeded recombination model predictions. Abundant beta clonotypes from cord blood bore fewer insertions; memory repertoires lacked this pattern.

A universal primer site arose from template switching, and cDNA bore unique molecular identifiers. Each CDR3 protein gets one entry after TCRdb re-called the 5' RACE reads with MiXCR. Counted here are 420,000 or so distinct CDR3 sequences, roughly 20% occurring once; the ten biggest clones make up roughly an eighth. This chain joins TRBV6-1 and TRBJ2-1, with D possibly matching TRBD1 (5 bases). The clonotype was recovered from a man aged 50 or older in good health. Specimen: naive T cells sorted from blood. Written as DNA, the CDR3 is TGTGCCAGCAGTGCCGGGCCACGGACAAGGCAGTTCTTC. This gives the protein CASSAGPRTRQFF.